A single sample gave rise to the 22 T cell receptor beta chains below, sequenced in a study of PD-1 blockade in classical Hodgkin lymphoma. Described time point: cycle 4 day 1 (C4D1), after around six weeks of nivolumab. Brentuximab vedotin exposure varied among the patients, all of whom had relapsed after autologous stem cell transplantation. TCRdb's copy holds only in-frame clones and misses some; the assay was immunoSEQ multiplex PCR. The data show around 25,000 clones, with over 60% seen just once and roughly 3.4% held by the top ten. The sample here was peripheral blood mononuclear cells (PBMCs), taken before the fourth cycle of nivolumab. Receptors originate from a human donor with classical Hodgkin lymphoma.

The CDR3 protein is CASSLLAESYNEQFF. The CDR3 DNA is TGTGCCAGCAGTTTACTAGCGGAAAGCTACAATGAGCAGTTCTTC. The chain recombines TRBV28 with TRBJ2-1; 7 bases are shared with TRBD2. The CDR3 is 15 amino acids. From germline, CDR1 is MDHEN and CDR2 SYDVKM. V lost 2 bases and J lost 3; bases outside the gene matches: 4.

The CDR3: CASRQDKFYEQYF. Here the CDR3 DNA reads TGTGCCAGCCGTCAGGACAAGTTCTACGAGCAGTACTTC. The chain has TRBV25-1 and TRBJ2-7; TRBD1 is a possible D gene (5 bases). CDR3 size: 13 residues. V dropped 8 bases and J dropped 3 bases, with 14 bases sitting between them. Germline V gives CDR1 MGHDK, CDR2 SYGVNS.

In DNA form, the CDR3 reads TGTGCCAGTCAGCAGGACCTCTATAGCAATCAGCCCCAGCATTTT. Protein: CASQQDLYSNQPQHF. This sequence joins TRBV19 and TRBJ1-5; no firm D call. This CDR3 contains 15 residues. Trimming removed 8 bases at V and 0 bases at J, with 14 bases between. Germline V gene data show CDR1 as LNHDA and CDR2 as SQIVND (reference sequence). Based on the CDR3 plus reference TRBV19 and TRBJ1-5, the full variable domain is DGGITQSPKYLFRKEGQNVTLSCEQNLNHDAMYWYRQDPGQGLRLIYYSQIVNDFQKGDIAEGYSVSREKKESFPLTVTSAQKNPTAFYLCASQQDLYSNQPQHFGDGTRLSIL.

J is TRBJ2-7 and V is TRBV5-1; unclear D gene. Germline values: CDR1 SGHRS, CDR2 YFSETQ. Deletions cut 0 bases from V and 7 bases from J, with 14 bases between. The CDR3 has 14 amino acids. CDR3 sequence (DNA): TGCGCCAGCAGCTTGGTTCAGCCCCCCTGGGAGCAGTACTTC. This gives the protein CASSLVQPPWEQYF.

The J gene is TRBJ1-2, the V gene TRBV29-1; no clear D gene. V lost 3 bases, J lost 3 bases, and 14 bases lay in between. CDR1 is SQVTM, CDR2 ANQGSEA, per germline. The CDR3 is made up of 14 amino acids. CDR3 nucleotide sequence: TGCAGCGTTGACAACGACTACACGTACTATGGCTACACCTTC. It encodes CSVDNDYTYYGYTF. Full variable domain (missing parts from reference TRBV29-1 and TRBJ1-2): SAVISQKPSRDICQRGTSLTIQCQVDSQVTMMFWYRQQPGQSLTLIATANQGSEATYESGFVIDKFPISRPNLTFSTLTVSNMSPEDSSIYLCSVDNDYTYYGYTFGSGTRLTVV.

V is TRBV5-1 and J is TRBJ1-4, with TRBD1 matching 7 bases. V dropped 4 bases and J dropped 0; count of bases not matched to a gene: 6. The CDR3 sequence is 16 residues long. CDR1 and CDR2 (germline): SGHRS, YFSETQ. The CDR3 nucleotides are TGCGCCAGCAGCCTGGGACAGCCTGCAACTAATGAAAAACTGTTTTTT. Its translation is CASSLGQPATNEKLFF.

The table lists this clone with a few counts. V gene TRBV5-5 combines with J gene TRBJ1-4, with 10 bases identical to TRBD1. V trimming: 4 bases; J trimming: 7 bases; junction bases outside the gene matches: 7. Germline loops: CDR1 SGHKS, CDR2 YYEKEE (reference sequence). CDR3 size: 15 residues. The CDR3 is CASSLRDRGGEKLFF. CDR3 DNA sequence: TGTGCCAGCAGCCTCCGGGACAGGGGCGGTGAAAAACTGTTTTTT.

The chain employs TRBV29-1 and TRBJ2-4; possible D gene TRBD2, 6 bases. CDR1 SQVTM and CDR2 ANQGSEA come from the germline V gene. V was shortened by 3 bases and J by 7 bases, with 10 bases between the two germline ends. The CDR3 has 12 amino acids. The CDR3 loop is CSVETRRNIQYF. CDR3 in DNA: TGCAGCGTTGAGACTAGAAGGAACATTCAGTACTTC. The variable domain in full, with the rest retrieved from reference TRBV29-1 and TRBJ2-4, is SAVISQKPSRDICQRGTSLTIQCQVDSQVTMMFWYRQQPGQSLTLIATANQGSEATYESGFVIDKFPISRPNLTFSTLTVSNMSPEDSSIYLCSVETRRNIQYFGAGTRLSVL.

This chain uses TRBV4-2 with TRBJ2-1; D unclear. The CDR3 totals 15 residues. Germline V lookup: CDR1 LGHNA, CDR2 YNFKEQ. Trimming stripped 1 base from V and 4 bases from J, with 11 bases between. The chain's CDR3 is CASSQVSVPYNEQFF. CDR3 DNA sequence: TGTGCCAGCAGCCAAGTTTCAGTACCTTACAATGAGCAGTTCTTC.

V usage is TRBV30 and J usage is TRBJ2-2; D might be TRBD2 (6 bases). V gave up 8 bases and J gave up 7 bases, with 14 bases separating them. CDR3 size: 12 residues. CDR1 is GTSNPN, CDR2 SVGIG, per germline (reference sequence). CDR3 DNA: TGTGCCGGCGGGGCTCGAAACGGGGAGCTGTTTTTT. Translation: CAGGARNGELFF.

V gene TRBV9 combines with J gene TRBJ2-7, with TRBD2 matching over 7 bases. The germline gives CDR1 SGDLS, CDR2 YYNGEE. The CDR3 is 16 amino acids. V was pared by 4 bases and J by 4 bases, with 14 bases of the junction left unmatched. This CDR3 is CASSSHPSGASYEQYF. The CDR3 DNA follows: TGTGCCAGCAGCTCACACCCTAGCGGCGCCTCTTACGAGCAGTACTTC. Full variable domain (missing parts from reference TRBV9 and TRBJ2-7): DSGVTQTPKHLITATGQRVTLRCSPRSGDLSVYWYQQSLDQGLQFLIQYYNGEERAKGNILERFSAQQFPDLHSELNLSSLELGDSALYFCASSSHPSGASYEQYFGPGTRLTVT.

V is TRBV11-2 and J is TRBJ2-1; the match to TRBD2 covers 10 bases. Germline loops: CDR1 SGHAT, CDR2 FQNNGV. CDR3 size: 17 residues. The junction had 13 bases not matched to a gene; V was cut back by 3 bases and J by 8 bases. CDR3 residues: CASSFFGPSGRGDEQFF. In nucleotides, the CDR3 is TGTGCCAGCAGCTTTTTTGGGCCTAGCGGGAGAGGGGATGAGCAGTTCTTC.

The rearrangement links TRBV4-1 to TRBJ2-1, with 16 positions matching TRBD2. The CDR3 extends over 16 amino acids. The germline V gene encodes CDR1 MGHRA and CDR2 YSYEKL. V was clipped by 4 bases and J by 10 bases; unmatched bases: 7. CDR3 residues: CASSPTGLAGGGEQFF. The CDR3 nucleotides read TGCGCCAGCAGCCCGACGGGACTAGCGGGAGGGGGGGAGCAGTTCTTC.

This rearrangement joins TRBV28 to TRBJ1-2; D is undetermined. Germline assignment: CDR1 MDHEN and CDR2 SYDVKM. CDR3 length equals 12 residues. Trimming took off 8 bases at V and 8 bases at J, with 15 bases between the two ends. The CDR3 loop is CASWITALGYTF. DNA for the CDR3: TGTGCCAGCTGGATCACTGCTTTGGGCTACACCTTC.

This rearrangement joins TRBV6-5 to TRBJ2-7; TRBD1 aligns across 7 bases. CDR3 length equals 14 residues. V lost 5 bases and J lost 6; bases outside the gene matches: 10. Germline loops: CDR1 MNHEY, CDR2 SVGAGI. CDR3 amino acids: CASSPTFGTAEQYF. The CDR3 nucleotides are TGTGCCAGCAGTCCCACGTTCGGGACAGCCGAGCAGTACTTC.

The gene calls are TRBV5-6 and TRBJ2-7; 14 bases line up with TRBD2. Unmatched junction bases numbered 4, after V lost 0 bases and J lost 5 bases. Germline V gene sequence: CDR1 SGHDT, CDR2 YYEEEE. The CDR3 is made up of 16 amino acids. CDR3 bases: TGTGCCAGCAGCTTGGAGACTAGCGGGAGGGCCAACGAGCAGTACTTC. Translated: CASSLETSGRANEQYF.

This clone was observed a few times. The chain uses TRBV7-2 and TRBJ1-1; D might be TRBD1 (5 bases). Germline assignment: CDR1 SGHTA and CDR2 FQGNSA. The CDR3 spans 14 residues. CDR3 in amino acids: CGSFLQEGSTEAFF. The CDR3 DNA reads TGTGGCTCCTTCTTACAAGAGGGGTCTACTGAAGCTTTCTTT.

This sequence joins TRBV4-1 and TRBJ2-7, with 7 bases aligning to TRBD2. Trimming removed 1 base from V and 9 bases from J; junction bases left unmatched: 12. Germline CDR1 is MGHRA and CDR2 is YSYEKL. The CDR3 contains 15 residues. The CDR3 loop is CASSQVGGVSSGQYF. The CDR3 nucleotides read TGCGCCAGCAGCCAAGTGGGGGGGGTCTCTAGCGGGCAGTACTTC.

V is TRBV6-6 and J is TRBJ2-3; 8 positions match TRBD1. This CDR3 has 14 amino acids. CDR1 MNHNY and CDR2 SVGAGI come from the germline V gene (reference sequence). J lost 1 base, V lost 6 bases, and 3 bases had no gene match. CDR3 in amino acids: CASRMTGGTDTQYF. The CDR3 region has the DNA TGTGCCAGCAGAATGACAGGGGGCACAGATACGCAGTATTTT.

The gene calls are TRBV28 and TRBJ1-2, with 9 bases that match TRBD1. J was trimmed by 8 bases and V by 8 bases; bases with no gene match: 12. This CDR3 comprises 14 residues. Germline V lookup: CDR1 MDHEN, CDR2 SYDVKM. CDR3 nucleotide sequence: TGTGCCAGCGCCAAAGGGGACAGGGAGGTCGGCTACACCTTC. It yields the protein CASAKGDREVGYTF.

The chain links TRBV28 to TRBJ2-3; the match to TRBD2 covers 11 bases. V was pared by 8 bases and J by 0 bases, with 10 bases of the junction left unmatched. Germline V gives CDR1 MDHEN, CDR2 SYDVKM. This CDR3 has 17 amino acids. CDR3 protein: CASGLAGGSFSTDTQYF. The CDR3 DNA sequence: TGTGCCAGCGGTCTAGCGGGAGGTTCCTTTAGCACAGATACGCAGTATTTT.

This clone was seen just once. The chain is built from TRBV7-8 and TRBJ2-5; weak D call: TRBD1 (5 bases). The CDR3 totals 13 residues. Germline CDR1 reads SGHVS; CDR2 reads FQNEAQ. Trimming removed 5 bases at V and 2 bases at J, with 9 bases between. CDR3 nucleotide sequence: TGTGCCAGCAGCATCTACAGGCAAGAGACCCAGTACTTC. Its translation: CASSIYRQETQYF.